This is a list of T cell receptor beta chains from one sample in a study of radiotherapy plus CTLA-4 blockade in lung cancer. Only in-frame clones appear in the TCRdb table, and some are missing; sequencing was by immunoSEQ multiplex PCR. Altogether about 41,000 clones are present, 65% to 85% being singletons, with the ten largest covering more than 6.5%. Sequences were derived from peripheral blood, sampled from a patient treated with radiotherapy plus ipilimumab. The receptor set was obtained from a human donor with non-small cell lung cancer who had stable disease on radiotherapy plus ipilimumab. CDR3s include the opening cysteine and the closing phenylalanine or tryptophan. Each record gives: clone size, D gene, V gene, J gene, CDR3 protein, CDR3 DNA. The D gene is left open where the match is weak. Not all rows give a size; the values are once, few, many and, for expanded clones, a class.

clone_size: NA
d_call: NA
v_call: TRBV6-1
j_call: TRBJ1-2
cdr3_aa: CASSITRWTNYGYTF
cdr3_nt: TGTGCCAGCAGCATAACACGATGGACTAACTATGGCTACACCTTC

clone_size: NA
d_call: NA
v_call: TRBV10-3
j_call: TRBJ1-6
cdr3_aa: CAISPGQSGFGSPLHF
cdr3_nt: TGTGCCATCAGCCCCGGACAGTCTGGTTTTGGTTCACCCCTCCACTTT

clone_size: NA
d_call: TRBD2
v_call: TRBV15
j_call: TRBJ2-5
cdr3_aa: CATSSPAGGPETQYF
cdr3_nt: TGTGCCACCAGCAGCCCAGCGGGGGGCCCAGAGACCCAGTACTTC

clone_size: NA
d_call: TRBD1
v_call: TRBV7-2
j_call: TRBJ1-2
cdr3_aa: CASSLPRDRQGDYGYTF
cdr3_nt: TGTGCCAGCAGCCTTCCCAGGGACAGGCAAGGGGACTATGGCTACACCTTC

clone_size: NA
d_call: TRBD1
v_call: TRBV29-1
j_call: TRBJ1-1
cdr3_aa: CSVGQAMNTEAFF
cdr3_nt: TGCAGCGTGGGACAGGCCATGAACACTGAAGCTTTCTTT

clone_size: NA
d_call: TRBD1
v_call: TRBV7-9
j_call: TRBJ2-3
cdr3_aa: CASSFRTGNVADTQYF
cdr3_nt: TGTGCCAGCAGCTTCCGGACAGGAAACGTGGCAGATACGCAGTATTTT

clone_size: NA
d_call: NA
v_call: TRBV7-3
j_call: TRBJ2-3
cdr3_aa: CASSLARDTQYF
cdr3_nt: TGTGCCAGCAGCTTAGCTAGGGATACGCAGTATTTT

clone_size: NA
d_call: NA
v_call: TRBV11-2
j_call: TRBJ1-2
cdr3_aa: CASSQTGYYGYTF
cdr3_nt: TGTGCCAGCAGTCAGACGGGCTATTATGGCTACACCTTC

clone_size: few
d_call: NA
v_call: TRBV19
j_call: TRBJ1-5
cdr3_aa: CASSSRDGRNQPQHF
cdr3_nt: TGTGCCAGTAGTTCCCGGGACGGACGCAATCAGCCCCAGCATTTT

clone_size: NA
d_call: NA
v_call: TRBV7-9
j_call: TRBJ1-1
cdr3_aa: CASSFLWGMNTEAFF
cdr3_nt: TGTGCCAGCAGCTTTTTGTGGGGGATGAACACTGAAGCTTTCTTT

clone_size: NA
d_call: NA
v_call: TRBV6-1
j_call: TRBJ1-5
cdr3_aa: CASSEGPPNQPQHF
cdr3_nt: TGTGCCAGCAGTGAGGGCCCCCCGAATCAGCCCCAGCATTTT

clone_size: NA
d_call: TRBD1
v_call: TRBV25-1
j_call: TRBJ1-1
cdr3_aa: CASRRQGTNTEAFF
cdr3_nt: TGTGCCAGCAGAAGACAGGGGACGAACACTGAAGCTTTCTTT

clone_size: NA
d_call: TRBD1
v_call: TRBV7-2
j_call: TRBJ2-7
cdr3_aa: CASSHAPGQRTYEQYF
cdr3_nt: TGTGCCAGCAGTCACGCACCGGGACAGAGGACCTACGAGCAGTACTTC

clone_size: NA
d_call: NA
v_call: TRBV27
j_call: TRBJ1-4
cdr3_aa: CASSSTGFATNEKLFF
cdr3_nt: TGTGCCAGCAGTTCGACAGGATTTGCAACTAATGAAAAACTGTTTTTT

clone_size: few
d_call: NA
v_call: TRBV5-1
j_call: TRBJ1-2
cdr3_aa: CASSPDRNYGYTF
cdr3_nt: TGCGCCAGCAGCCCCGACAGAAACTATGGCTACACCTTC

clone_size: NA
d_call: NA
v_call: TRBV6-1
j_call: TRBJ1-2
cdr3_aa: CASSEGVNYGYTF
cdr3_nt: TGTGCCAGCAGTGAGGGGGTCAACTATGGCTACACCTTC

clone_size: NA
d_call: NA
v_call: TRBV4-1
j_call: TRBJ1-3
cdr3_aa: CASSQVGGPNTIYF
cdr3_nt: TGCGCCAGCAGCCAAGTTGGAGGCCCAAACACCATATATTTT

clone_size: NA
d_call: NA
v_call: TRBV10-3
j_call: TRBJ1-1
cdr3_aa: CAISEGTEAFF
cdr3_nt: TGTGCCATCAGTGAAGGGACTGAAGCTTTCTTT

clone_size: NA
d_call: NA
v_call: TRBV9
j_call: TRBJ1-2
cdr3_aa: CASSVGQANYGYTF
cdr3_nt: TGTGCCAGCAGCGTAGGACAGGCCAACTATGGCTACACCTTC

clone_size: NA
d_call: NA
v_call: TRBV5-1
j_call: TRBJ2-5
cdr3_aa: CASRYAPGETQYF
cdr3_nt: TGCGCCAGCAGATACGCCCCGGGTGAGACCCAGTACTTC

clone_size: NA
d_call: NA
v_call: TRBV27
j_call: TRBJ1-1
cdr3_aa: CASSFEASAGRGTEAFF
cdr3_nt: TGTGCCAGCAGTTTTGAGGCGTCGGCAGGGAGAGGAACTGAAGCTTTCTTT

clone_size: NA
d_call: TRBD1
v_call: TRBV10-1
j_call: TRBJ1-1
cdr3_aa: CASRADRMNTEAFF
cdr3_nt: TGCGCCAGCAGGGCGGACAGGATGAACACTGAAGCTTTCTTT

clone_size: NA
d_call: NA
v_call: TRBV28
j_call: TRBJ1-2
cdr3_aa: CASSFGRSYGYTF
cdr3_nt: TGTGCCAGCAGTTTTGGACGGAGCTATGGCTACACCTTC

clone_size: NA
d_call: NA
v_call: TRBV12-5
j_call: TRBJ2-7
cdr3_aa: CASGSDRGSYEQYF
cdr3_nt: TGTGCTAGTGGTTCGGACCGCGGCTCCTACGAGCAGTACTTC

clone_size: NA
d_call: NA
v_call: TRBV18
j_call: TRBJ1-2
cdr3_aa: CASSPATDLYGYTF
cdr3_nt: TGTGCCAGCTCACCGGCGACAGATCTCTATGGCTACACCTTC

clone_size: NA
d_call: NA
v_call: TRBV14
j_call: TRBJ1-1
cdr3_aa: CASSQDIGLAEAFF
cdr3_nt: TGTGCCAGCAGCCAAGATATCGGGCTGGCTGAAGCTTTCTTT

clone_size: NA
d_call: NA
v_call: TRBV6-5
j_call: TRBJ2-7
cdr3_aa: CASSLGVGAGVDEQYF
cdr3_nt: TGTGCCAGCAGTTTGGGTGTGGGGGCGGGGGTGGACGAGCAGTACTTC

clone_size: NA
d_call: NA
v_call: TRBV19
j_call: TRBJ1-6
cdr3_aa: CASHTGTLVPLHF
cdr3_nt: TGTGCCAGTCATACCGGGACGCTCGTTCCCCTCCACTTT

clone_size: NA
d_call: NA
v_call: TRBV6-5
j_call: TRBJ1-1
cdr3_aa: CASRGAYTEAFF
cdr3_nt: TGTGCCAGCAGGGGGGCCTACACTGAAGCTTTCTTT

clone_size: NA
d_call: NA
v_call: TRBV7-3
j_call: TRBJ1-1
cdr3_aa: CASSLYGSLNTEAFF
cdr3_nt: TGTGCCAGCAGCTTATATGGAAGCCTGAACACTGAAGCTTTCTTT

clone_size: NA
d_call: TRBD1
v_call: TRBV7-4
j_call: TRBJ1-6
cdr3_aa: CASSPGQPFNSPLHF
cdr3_nt: TGTGCCAGCAGCCCGGGACAGCCGTTTAATTCACCCCTCCACTTT

clone_size: few
d_call: NA
v_call: TRBV6-1
j_call: TRBJ1-1
cdr3_aa: CASIPDTEAFF
cdr3_nt: TGTGCCAGCATCCCCGACACTGAAGCTTTCTTT

clone_size: NA
d_call: NA
v_call: TRBV14
j_call: TRBJ1-2
cdr3_aa: CASSEHEGGGYTF
cdr3_nt: TGTGCCAGCAGCGAACACGAGGGGGGGGGCTACACCTTC

clone_size: medium-sized
d_call: NA
v_call: TRBV7-2
j_call: TRBJ1-5
cdr3_aa: CASSPQRGRNLNQPQHF
cdr3_nt: TGTGCCAGCAGCCCCCAGCGAGGGAGAAACCTCAATCAGCCCCAGCATTTT

clone_size: once
d_call: NA
v_call: TRBV5-6
j_call: TRBJ2-2
cdr3_aa: CASSFGGLNTGELFF
cdr3_nt: TGTGCCAGCAGCTTTGGGGGGCTGAACACCGGGGAGCTGTTTTTT

clone_size: NA
d_call: NA
v_call: TRBV6-1
j_call: TRBJ1-2
cdr3_aa: CASCRLDTPAYGYTF
cdr3_nt: TGTGCCAGCTGTCGACTCGACACCCCGGCCTATGGCTACACCTTC

clone_size: once
d_call: TRBD2
v_call: TRBV27
j_call: TRBJ2-3
cdr3_aa: CASSLAAGGTDTQYF
cdr3_nt: TGTGCCAGCAGTTTAGCAGCGGGAGGCACAGATACGCAGTATTTT

clone_size: once
d_call: NA
v_call: TRBV2
j_call: TRBJ1-2
cdr3_aa: CASLTLDSTAGYGYTF
cdr3_nt: TGTGCCAGCCTCACTTTGGACAGCACCGCGGGGTATGGCTACACCTTC

clone_size: NA
d_call: NA
v_call: TRBV5-8
j_call: TRBJ1-1
cdr3_aa: CASSFRGMNTEAFF
cdr3_nt: TGTGCCAGCAGCTTTCGAGGGATGAACACTGAAGCTTTCTTT

clone_size: NA
d_call: NA
v_call: TRBV5-6
j_call: TRBJ1-1
cdr3_aa: CASSLEDGRSNTEAFF
cdr3_nt: TGTGCCAGCAGCTTGGAGGATGGCAGGTCGAACACTGAAGCTTTCTTT

clone_size: NA
d_call: NA
v_call: TRBV29-1
j_call: TRBJ1-1
cdr3_aa: CSALRELGTEAFF
cdr3_nt: TGCAGCGCACTTAGGGAATTGGGCACTGAAGCTTTCTTT

clone_size: NA
d_call: NA
v_call: TRBV2
j_call: TRBJ1-5
cdr3_aa: CASREDHWGQDRFSNQPQHF
cdr3_nt: TGTGCCAGCAGGGAGGACCACTGGGGTCAGGATCGATTCAGCAATCAGCCCCAGCATTTT

clone_size: NA
d_call: NA
v_call: TRBV21-1
j_call: TRBJ2-1
cdr3_aa: CASSKARHQWGEQFF
cdr3_nt: TGTGCCAGCAGCAAAGCGAGACACCAGTGGGGTGAGCAGTTCTTC

clone_size: NA
d_call: NA
v_call: TRBV6-5
j_call: TRBJ1-1
cdr3_aa: CASRPFLANTEAFF
cdr3_nt: TGTGCCAGCCGGCCCTTTCTCGCGAACACTGAAGCTTTCTTT

clone_size: NA
d_call: NA
v_call: TRBV29-1
j_call: TRBJ1-1
cdr3_aa: CSVDLLGRGTEAFF
cdr3_nt: TGCAGCGTTGATCTACTGGGCCGTGGGACTGAAGCTTTCTTT

clone_size: NA
d_call: NA
v_call: TRBV10-3
j_call: TRBJ1-4
cdr3_aa: CAIRGDTLEKLFF
cdr3_nt: TGTGCCATCAGAGGGGACACCCTTGAAAAACTGTTTTTT